This record looks at one TCR beta chain sequence and its context. Its matching antigen is unknown. This record comes from a study of PD-1 blockade in classical Hodgkin lymphoma. Findings of the study overall: TCR diversity at baseline was reported to be reduced in newly diagnosed patients relative to healthy donors.

Time point defined: newly diagnosed, previously untreated cHL patient sample. For comparison, PBMCs from newly diagnosed, untreated classical Hodgkin lymphoma were used. Trimming stripped 2 bases from V and 7 bases from J, with 8 bases between. The CDR3 is 13 amino acids. Per germline, CDR1 SGHVS and CDR2 FQNEAQ. Assay used: immunoSEQ multiplex PCR; TCRdb lists only in-frame clones, some missing. The repertoire includes about 47,000 clones, about nine tenths of them detected once, and 4% to 6% sits in the top ten. The TCR was taken from a human donor with classical Hodgkin lymphoma. Sequencing was carried out using peripheral blood mononuclear cells (PBMCs). The chain is built from TRBV7-8 and TRBJ2-2; D not certain. CDR3 bases: TGTGCCAGCAGCTTACGGCCAAGCGGGGAGCTGTTTTTT. Protein sequence: CASSLRPSGELFF.